The rows below give T cell receptor beta chains drawn from one sample of a study of TIL therapy for anti-PD-1-resistant metastatic lung cancer. TCRdb's table, derived via immunoSEQ multiplex PCR, lists solely in-frame clones and lacks some. The repertoire includes under 55,000 clones, 79% of them detected once, and more than 4.5% sits in the top ten. The specimen comprised blood, sampled at baseline. These receptors originate from a woman aged 30-79 years with non-small cell lung cancer. Both conserved end residues are part of each CDR3. Fields, in order: CDR3 protein, CDR3 length, V gene.

CDR3: CASSQARVLYGYTF
length: 14
V: TRBV7-2

CDR3: CASWDSSYTDTQYF
length: 14
V: TRBV5-1

CDR3: CASSTQDPKPQHF
length: 13
V: TRBV28

CDR3: CASSLGEAYNSPLHF
length: 15
V: TRBV5-1

CDR3: CASSLGDGRTDTQYF
length: 15
V: TRBV11-3

CDR3: CASSFCWGIYEQYF
length: 14
V: TRBV5-6

CDR3: CASSPTQESYGYTF
length: 14
V: TRBV6-1

CDR3: CASSLAGQGAKWTQYF
length: 16
V: TRBV11-2

CDR3: CASSFKEPKVNQPQHF
length: 16
V: TRBV28

CDR3: CATSRERPSEQYF
length: 13
V: TRBV15

CDR3: CASSLYQGSNYGYTF
length: 15
V: TRBV27

CDR3: CASSLAASGGGETQYF
length: 16
V: TRBV5-1

CDR3: CASSLVDRSSGANVLTF
length: 17
V: TRBV5-1

CDR3: CASAGSRSDTQYF
length: 13
V: TRBV7-6

CDR3: CASSPEGAYQETQYF
length: 15
V: TRBV18

CDR3: CASSIGGASEKLFF
length: 14
V: TRBV19

CDR3: CASTQRGDYGYTF
length: 13
V: TRBV28

CDR3: CASSWDNNQPQHF
length: 13
V: TRBV7-3

CDR3: CASRWDQSNYGYTF
length: 14
V: TRBV2

CDR3: CASSPYQETQYF
length: 12
V: TRBV7-8

CDR3: CASSVGHTSGANVLTF
length: 16
V: TRBV5-8

CDR3: CASSLSGQGNTEAFF
length: 15
V: TRBV11-3

CDR3: CASSAPGQGASEQFF
length: 15
V: TRBV6-1